The 25 T cell receptor beta chains in this list originate from one sample, sequenced in a study of OX40 agonist ivuxolimab in advanced cancers. Only in-frame clones appear in the TCRdb table, and some are missing; sequencing was by immunoSEQ multiplex PCR. Here the sample spans 55,000 or so clones, around nine tenths being singletons. The material sequenced was CD4+ or CD8+ T cells sorted from blood, taken in a trial of the OX40 agonist ivuxolimab. The origin of the receptors is an adult with an advanced solid tumor such as melanoma, head and neck, liver or kidney cancer.

This clone was picked up one time. This sequence joins TRBV7-8 and TRBJ1-1, with D tentatively TRBD1 (5 bases). The V gene's germline CDR1 is SGHVS and CDR2 FQNEAQ. CDR3 length: 13 amino acids. V was shortened by 1 base and J by 8 bases, with 11 bases between the two germline ends. CDR3 sequence: CASSLGGRAEAFF. CDR3 bases: TGTGCCAGCAGCTTAGGGGGCAGGGCGGAAGCTTTCTTT.

This rearrangement joins TRBV30 to TRBJ1-5; D is perhaps TRBD1 (5 bases). Germline CDR1 GTSNPN, CDR2 SVGIG (reference sequence). The CDR3 sequence is 14 residues long. Trimming left V 3 bases short and J 7 bases short, with 16 bases between. CDR3 bases: TGTGCCTGGAGCCCGGGACTGGACGGGCAGCCCCAGCATTTT. Translated: CAWSPGLDGQPQHF.

CDR3 region: CATIRTSGSPYNEQFF. The CDR3 DNA reads TGTGCCACCATAAGGACTAGCGGGAGCCCCTACAATGAGCAGTTCTTC. This chain links TRBV19 with TRBJ2-1; 13 positions match TRBD2. V lost 10 bases, J lost 2 bases, and 8 bases stayed unmatched. Per germline, CDR1 LNHDA and CDR2 SQIVND (reference sequence). This CDR3 comprises 16 residues.

The V gene is TRBV9, the J gene TRBJ1-2; unclear D gene. The V end was cut by 4 bases, the J end by 0 bases, with 19 bases between. This CDR3 has 17 residues. The germline V gene has CDR1 SGDLS and CDR2 YYNGEE. CDR3 sequence (DNA): TGTGCCAGCAGCCCGTTAGGCACCTTATTTGCTAACTATGGCTACACCTTC. Translated: CASSPLGTLFANYGYTF. Combining the CDR3 with reference TRBV9 and TRBJ1-2 gives the whole variable domain DSGVTQTPKHLITATGQRVTLRCSPRSGDLSVYWYQQSLDQGLQFLIQYYNGEERAKGNILERFSAQQFPDLHSELNLSSLELGDSALYFCASSPLGTLFANYGYTFGSGTRLTVV.

A remark on this clone: One end of the junction fails to match germline, which may point to a read error. This chain links TRBV7-3 with TRBJ2-6; no clear D gene. Per germline, CDR1 SGHTA and CDR2 FQGTGA. The CDR3 loop spans 13 amino acids. The CDR3, as DNA: TGTGCCAGCAGCGCCCCTGGCGCCAACGTCCTGACTTTC. Its translation is CASSAPGANVLTF. The entire variable domain, with the rest obtained from reference TRBV7-3 and TRBJ2-6, is as follows: GAGVSQTPSNKVTEKGKYVELRCDPISGHTALYWYRQSLGQGPEFLIYFQGTGAADDSGLPNDRFFAVRPEGSVSTLKIQRTERGDSAVYLCASSAPGANVLTFGAGSRLTVL.

The chain has TRBV28 and TRBJ2-2, with 11 bases lining up with TRBD2. CDR1 is MDHEN and CDR2 is SYDVKM in the germline V gene. The V gene end was trimmed by 2 bases and the J gene end by 7 bases; junction bases not matched to a gene: 6. This CDR3 region has 16 residues. The CDR3 loop reads CASSLLLAGGIGELFF. CDR3 nucleotides: TGTGCCAGCAGTTTACTTCTAGCGGGGGGAATCGGGGAGCTGTTTTTT.

The rearrangement links TRBV7-2 to TRBJ2-7; no definite D call. The ends were cut back, 3 bases at V and 2 bases at J, with 2 bases in the middle. The germline CDR1 and CDR2 sequences are SGHTA and FQGNSA. The length of the CDR3 is 11 residues. This CDR3 reads CASSFTYEQYF. The CDR3 nucleotides read TGTGCCAGCAGCTTTACCTACGAGCAGTACTTC.

The CDR3 reads CASRLDWGGSSYEQYF. The DNA of the CDR3 is TGTGCCAGCAGACTTGATTGGGGGGGGAGCTCCTACGAGCAGTACTTC. V is TRBV11-2 and J is TRBJ2-7; 7 bases map to TRBD2. CDR1 and CDR2 (germline): SGHAT, FQNNGV. The CDR3 is made up of 16 amino acids. Trimming took 6 bases from V and 0 from J; bases not matched to a gene: 11. Supplemented by reference TRBV11-2 and TRBJ2-7, the full variable domain reads EAGVAQSPRYKIIEKRQSVAFWCNPISGHATLYWYQQILGQGPKLLIQFQNNGVVDDSQLPKDRFSAERLKGVDSTLKIQPAKLEDSAVYLCASRLDWGGSSYEQYFGPGTRLTVT.

The J gene is TRBJ2-5, the V gene TRBV14; a weak D match, TRBD2 (5 bases). Germline CDR1 is SGHDN and CDR2 is FVKESK. V shed 1 base and J shed 2 bases, with 14 bases lying between them. The CDR3 sequence is 16 residues long. CDR3 sequence reads: CASSQAVGRAQETQYF. The CDR3 DNA sequence: TGTGCCAGCAGCCAAGCTGTAGGGAGAGCACAAGAGACCCAGTACTTC.

J is TRBJ2-5 and V is TRBV28; D might be TRBD1 or TRBD2, each matching 5 bases. V lost 2 bases and J lost 5, with 18 bases in between. Germline CDR1 MDHEN, CDR2 SYDVKM. CDR3 length: 16 amino acids. CDR3 DNA sequence: TGTGCCAGCAGTTTAGGGGGAGTGTGGGGCCAGGAGACCCAGTACTTC. It yields the protein CASSLGGVWGQETQYF.

CDR3 in amino acids: CATPGGICYGYTF. As DNA, the CDR3 is TGTGCCACCCCCGGGGGCATTTGTTATGGCTACACCTTC. The chain links TRBV27 to TRBJ1-2; D may be TRBD1 (6 bases). CDR3 length: 13 residues. Germline V gives CDR1 MNHEY, CDR2 SMNVEV (reference sequence). V dropped 10 bases and J dropped 5 bases, with 17 bases sitting between them.

This chain uses TRBV12-5 with TRBJ2-7; 10 nucleotides match TRBD1. V lost 6 bases to trimming and J lost 6 bases; unmatched junction nucleotides: 20. CDR3 length: 18 residues. The germline gives CDR1 LGHNT, CDR2 FRNRAP. The CDR3 sequence is CASGSGGPPADRGCEQYF. As DNA, the CDR3 is TGTGCTAGTGGGTCCGGAGGACCCCCCGCGGACAGGGGGTGCGAGCAGTACTTC.

The count of this clone is one. The chain employs TRBV21-1 and TRBJ1-1. TRBV21-1 has pseudogene status. This CDR3 comprises 15 residues. The DNA of the CDR3 is TGTGCCAGCAGCTTCCTCACGGCAGGAAGCGCTGAAGCTTTCTTT. It yields the protein CASSFLTAGSAEAFF.

The V call is TRBV19, the J call TRBJ2-1; D ambiguous. Germline V CDR1 and CDR2: LNHDA, SQIVND (reference sequence). With 4 bases removed from V and 9 bases from J, the gap between germline ends came to 7 bases. The CDR3 contains 11 residues. CDR3 DNA: TGTGCCAGTAGTAACATTGTTGAGCAGTTCTTC. Residues: CASSNIVEQFF.

The rearrangement links TRBV4-1 to TRBJ2-7; 11 nucleotides match TRBD2. In germline, CDR1 is MGHRA, CDR2 YSYEKL. V was pared by 2 bases and J by 0 bases, with 6 bases of the junction left unmatched. The CDR3 spans 17 residues. The DNA of the CDR3 is TGCGCCAGCAGCCAACGAGCCGGGACTAGCGGCTCCTACGAGCAGTACTTC. Amino acids: CASSQRAGTSGSYEQYF.

This sequence joins TRBV6-6 and TRBJ1-2, with D hard to call. The CDR3 runs to 15 residues. CDR1 and CDR2 (germline): MNHNY, SVGAGI (reference sequence). V was cut by 7 bases and J by 3 bases, with 18 bases left in between. The CDR3 sequence: CASTSRPPFYYGYTF. The CDR3 DNA reads TGTGCCAGCACCAGTAGGCCACCGTTTTACTATGGCTACACCTTC.

This clone showed up just a few times. The chain joins TRBV6-5 to TRBJ2-2, with D possibly being TRBD1 (6 bases). This CDR3 is built from 14 residues. Per germline, CDR1 MNHEY and CDR2 SVGAGI. The V end lost 7 bases, the J end lost 2 bases, and 11 bases lay between the germline ends. The CDR3 nucleotides are TGTGCCAGCAAGCCAGGGGTTAACACCGGGGAGCTGTTTTTT. Its translation is CASKPGVNTGELFF.

The chain's CDR3 is CASSPFNEIYGYTF. For the CDR3, the DNA is TGTGCCAGCAGCCCCTTCAATGAAATCTATGGCTACACCTTC. The chain has TRBV14 and TRBJ1-2; D remains ambiguous. In germline, CDR1 is SGHDN, CDR2 FVKESK. V lost 4 bases and J lost 4, with 13 bases in between. This CDR3 comprises 14 residues.

The chain uses TRBV19 and TRBJ2-7; 8 nucleotides line up with TRBD1. The CDR3 runs to 16 residues. Germline lookup yields CDR1 LNHDA and CDR2 SQIVND (reference sequence). J was trimmed by 1 base and V by 3 bases; bases with no gene match: 8. For the CDR3, the DNA is TGTGCCAGTAGTATTCCAGGGGGCTCTGGTTCCTACGAGCAGTACTTC. Translated, it gives CASSIPGGSGSYEQYF.

This chain uses TRBV2 with TRBJ2-7; 9 bases match TRBD2. J was trimmed by 1 base and V by 10 bases; bases with no gene match: 11. Germline loops: CDR1 SNHLY, CDR2 FYNNEI. The length of the CDR3 is 15 residues. CDR3: CATRETSGFSYEQYF. CDR3 coding DNA: TGTGCCACCCGAGAAACTAGCGGGTTTTCCTACGAGCAGTACTTC.

The chain combines TRBV5-1 with TRBJ1-1; no firm D call. V dropped 4 bases and J dropped 3 bases, with 10 bases sitting between them. This CDR3 is 13 amino acids long. Germline-derived CDR1 and CDR2 are SGHRS and YFSETQ. In DNA, the CDR3 is TGCGCCAGCAGCCCCGGGTGGGACACTGAAGCTTTCTTT. Translating gives CASSPGWDTEAFF.

The rearrangement uses TRBV27 and TRBJ1-1; D is uncertain. The CDR3 contains 14 residues. Per germline, CDR1 MNHEY and CDR2 SMNVEV (reference sequence). With 4 bases removed from V and 1 base from J, the gap between germline ends came to 10 bases. In DNA form, the CDR3 reads TGTGCCAGCAGTTCGAGAGGGTCGAACACTGAAGCTTTCTTT. This codes for CASSSRGSNTEAFF.

J is TRBJ2-3 and V is TRBV11-1, with D perhaps matching TRBD2 (7 bases). The CDR3 is made up of 15 amino acids. Trimming removed 5 bases from V and 4 bases from J, with 16 bases in between. Per the germline V gene, CDR1 is SGHAT and CDR2 is FQDESV (reference sequence). The CDR3 region is CASSGRGSTADTQYF. The CDR3 nucleotides read TGTGCCAGCAGCGGGAGGGGGAGTACCGCAGATACGCAGTATTTT.

This sequence joins TRBV19 and TRBJ2-5; TRBD2 aligns across 8 bases. Germline CDR1 LNHDA, CDR2 SQIVND (reference sequence). V was pared by 3 bases and J by 9 bases, with 6 bases of the junction left unmatched. CDR3 length equals 13 residues. The CDR3 DNA reads TGTGCCAGTAGTATCCCGGGAGGGCCGGCCCAGTACTTC. This translates into CASSIPGGPAQYF.

This chain joins TRBV29-1 and TRBJ1-1; D possibly corresponds to TRBD1 (6 bases). The V gene lost 6 bases and the J gene lost 10 bases, with 15 bases spanning the gap. Germline lookup yields CDR1 SQVTM and CDR2 ANQGSEA. The CDR3 totals 11 residues. The DNA for the CDR3 is TGCAGCGTGGTGGGGGCTCCTGTAGCTTTCTTT. Encoded protein: CSVVGAPVAFF.